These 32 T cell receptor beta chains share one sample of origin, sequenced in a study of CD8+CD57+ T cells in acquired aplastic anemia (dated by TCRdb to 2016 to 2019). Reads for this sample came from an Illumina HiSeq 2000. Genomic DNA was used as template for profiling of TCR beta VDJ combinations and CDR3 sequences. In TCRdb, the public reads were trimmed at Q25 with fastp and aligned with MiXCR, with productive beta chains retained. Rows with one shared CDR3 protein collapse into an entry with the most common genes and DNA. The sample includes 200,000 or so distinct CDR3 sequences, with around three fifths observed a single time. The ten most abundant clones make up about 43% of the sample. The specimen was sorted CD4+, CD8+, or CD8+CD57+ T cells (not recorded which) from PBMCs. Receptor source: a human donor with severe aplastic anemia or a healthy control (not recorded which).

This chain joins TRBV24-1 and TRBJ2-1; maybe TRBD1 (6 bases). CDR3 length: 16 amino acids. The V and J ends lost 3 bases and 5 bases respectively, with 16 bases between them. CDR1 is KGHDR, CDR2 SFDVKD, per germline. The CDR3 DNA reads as TGTGCCACCAGTGATATCACAGGGATAGCCGACAATGAGCAGTTCTTC. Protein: CATSDITGIADNEQFF.

CDR3 residues: CSARASGRAETQYF. The CDR3, as DNA: TGCAGTGCTAGAGCTAGCGGGAGGGCGGAGACCCAGTACTTC. The V call is TRBV20-1, the J call TRBJ2-5, with 12 bases that match TRBD2. This CDR3 is 14 amino acids long. The V segment lost 1 base and the J segment 5 bases; nucleotides outside the gene matches: 2. Germline-derived CDR1 and CDR2 are DFQATT and SNEGSKA (reference sequence).

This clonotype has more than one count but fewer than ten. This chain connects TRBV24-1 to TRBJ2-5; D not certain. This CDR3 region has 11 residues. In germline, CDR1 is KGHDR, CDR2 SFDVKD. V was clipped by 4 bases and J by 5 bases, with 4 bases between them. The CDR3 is CATSDIETQYF. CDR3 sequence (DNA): TGTGCCACCAGTGACATCGAGACCCAGTACTTC.

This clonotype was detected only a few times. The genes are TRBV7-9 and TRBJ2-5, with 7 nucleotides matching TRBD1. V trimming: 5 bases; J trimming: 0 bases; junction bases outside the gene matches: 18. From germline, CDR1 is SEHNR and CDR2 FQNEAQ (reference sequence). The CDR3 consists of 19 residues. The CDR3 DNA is TGTGCCAGCAGCCCTGACAGGGTTCCCTTGTGTCCTGACCAAGAGACCCAGTACTTC. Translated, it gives CASSPDRVPLCPDQETQYF.

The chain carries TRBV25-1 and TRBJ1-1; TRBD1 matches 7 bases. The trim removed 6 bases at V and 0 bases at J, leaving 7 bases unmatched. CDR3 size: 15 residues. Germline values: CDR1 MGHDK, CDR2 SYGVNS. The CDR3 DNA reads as TGTGCCAGCAGCCTTCCGGGACAGATGAACACTGAAGCTTTCTTT. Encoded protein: CASSLPGQMNTEAFF.

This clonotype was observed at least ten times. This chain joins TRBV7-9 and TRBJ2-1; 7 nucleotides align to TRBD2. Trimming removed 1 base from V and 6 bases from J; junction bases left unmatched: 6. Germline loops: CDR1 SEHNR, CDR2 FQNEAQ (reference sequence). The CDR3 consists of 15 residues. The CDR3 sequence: CASSLGTRFINEQFF. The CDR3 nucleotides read TGTGCCAGCAGCTTAGGGACTAGGTTTATCAATGAGCAGTTCTTC.

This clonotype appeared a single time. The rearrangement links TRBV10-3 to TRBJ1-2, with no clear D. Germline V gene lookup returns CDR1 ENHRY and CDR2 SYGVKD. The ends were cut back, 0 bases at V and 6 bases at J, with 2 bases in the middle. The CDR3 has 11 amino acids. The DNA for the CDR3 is TGTGCCATCAGTGAGTCGCATGGCTACACCTTC. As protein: CAISESHGYTF.

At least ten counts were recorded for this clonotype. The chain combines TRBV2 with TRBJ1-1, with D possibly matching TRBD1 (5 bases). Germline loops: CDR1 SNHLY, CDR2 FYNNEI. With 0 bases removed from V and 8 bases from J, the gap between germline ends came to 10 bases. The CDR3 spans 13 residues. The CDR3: CASSEARGEEAFF. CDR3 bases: TGTGCCAGCAGTGAAGCCCGGGGGGAAGAAGCTTTCTTT.

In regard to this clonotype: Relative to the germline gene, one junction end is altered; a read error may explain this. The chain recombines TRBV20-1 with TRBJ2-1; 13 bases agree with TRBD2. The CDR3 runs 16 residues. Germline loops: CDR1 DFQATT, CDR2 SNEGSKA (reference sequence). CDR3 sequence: CSATRTSGGNYNEQFF. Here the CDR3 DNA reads TGCAGTGCTACCAGGACTAGCGGGGGAAATTACAATGAGCAATTCTTC.

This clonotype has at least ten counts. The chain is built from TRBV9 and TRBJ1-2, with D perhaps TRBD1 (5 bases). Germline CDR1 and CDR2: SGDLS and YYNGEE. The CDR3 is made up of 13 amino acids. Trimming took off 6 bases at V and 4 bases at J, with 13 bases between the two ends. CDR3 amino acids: CASTGTDIYGYTF. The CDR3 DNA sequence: TGTGCCAGCACCGGGACCGACATCTATGGCTACACCTTC.

The CDR3 DNA reads as TGTGCCAGCAGCTTAGATGCGGGGGCGGATCAGCCCCAGCATTTT. Amino acid sequence: CASSLDAGADQPQHF. The gene calls are TRBV11-2 and TRBJ1-5; perhaps TRBD1 as D (6 bases). V dropped 0 bases and J dropped 5 bases, with 11 bases sitting between them. The CDR3 extends over 15 amino acids. Per the germline V gene, CDR1 is SGHAT and CDR2 is FQNNGV.

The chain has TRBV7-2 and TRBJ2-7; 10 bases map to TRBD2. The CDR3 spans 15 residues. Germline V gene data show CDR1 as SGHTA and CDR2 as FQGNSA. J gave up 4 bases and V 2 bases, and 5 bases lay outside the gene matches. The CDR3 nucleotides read TGTGCCAGCAGCTTACGTCCTAGCGGGAGTTACGAGCAGTACTTC. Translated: CASSLRPSGSYEQYF.

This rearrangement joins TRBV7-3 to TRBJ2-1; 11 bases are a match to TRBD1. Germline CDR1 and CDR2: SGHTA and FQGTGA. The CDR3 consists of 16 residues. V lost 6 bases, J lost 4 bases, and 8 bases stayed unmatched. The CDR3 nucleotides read TGTGCCAGCAGTGACGGCCGGGACAGGGGGTACAATGAGCAGTTCTTC. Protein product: CASSDGRDRGYNEQFF.

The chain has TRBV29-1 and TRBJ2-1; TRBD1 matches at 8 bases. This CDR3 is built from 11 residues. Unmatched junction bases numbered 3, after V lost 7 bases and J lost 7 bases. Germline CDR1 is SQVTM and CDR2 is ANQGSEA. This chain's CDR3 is CSGRQGNEQFF. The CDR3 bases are TGCAGCGGTAGACAGGGGAATGAGCAGTTCTTC.

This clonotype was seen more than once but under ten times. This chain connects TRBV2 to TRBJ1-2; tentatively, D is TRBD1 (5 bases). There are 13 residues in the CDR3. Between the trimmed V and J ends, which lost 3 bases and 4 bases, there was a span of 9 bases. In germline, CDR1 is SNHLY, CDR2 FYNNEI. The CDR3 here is CASSELGTYGYTF. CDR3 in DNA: TGTGCCAGCAGTGAGTTGGGGACCTATGGCTACACCTTC.

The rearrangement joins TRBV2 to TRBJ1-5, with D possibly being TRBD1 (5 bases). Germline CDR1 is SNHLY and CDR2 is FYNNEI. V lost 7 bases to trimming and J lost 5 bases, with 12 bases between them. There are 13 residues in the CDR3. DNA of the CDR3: TGTGCCAGCACCTATTGGGGGGATCAGCCCCAGCATTTT. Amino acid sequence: CASTYWGDQPQHF.

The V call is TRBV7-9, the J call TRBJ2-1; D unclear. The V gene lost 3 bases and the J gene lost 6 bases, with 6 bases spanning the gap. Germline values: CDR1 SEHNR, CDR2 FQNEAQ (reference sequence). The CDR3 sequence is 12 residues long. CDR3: CASSFSSNEQFF. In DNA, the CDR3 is TGTGCCAGCAGCTTTTCGAGCAATGAGCAGTTCTTC.

This chain's CDR3 is CSASRDETGNGYTF. In nucleotides, the CDR3 is TGCAGTGCGTCCAGGGATGAAACAGGGAATGGCTACACCTTC. This chain links TRBV20-1 with TRBJ1-2; possible D gene TRBD1, 6 bases. The CDR3 length is 14 residues. Germline V gives CDR1 DFQATT, CDR2 SNEGSKA (reference sequence). V was pared by 6 bases and J by 6 bases, with 20 bases between.

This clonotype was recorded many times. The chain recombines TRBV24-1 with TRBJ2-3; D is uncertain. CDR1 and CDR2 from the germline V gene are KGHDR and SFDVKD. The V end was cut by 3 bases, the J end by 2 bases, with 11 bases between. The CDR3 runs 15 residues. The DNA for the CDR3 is TGTGCCACCAGTGATCCGGCCGGAGACACAGATACGCAGTATTTT. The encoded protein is CATSDPAGDTDTQYF.

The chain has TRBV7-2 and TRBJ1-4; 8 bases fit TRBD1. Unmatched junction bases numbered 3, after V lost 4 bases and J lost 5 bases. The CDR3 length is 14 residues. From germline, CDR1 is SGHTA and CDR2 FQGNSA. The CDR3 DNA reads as TGTGCCAGCAGCTGGACAGGGCCCAATGAAAAACTGTTTTTT. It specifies CASSWTGPNEKLFF.

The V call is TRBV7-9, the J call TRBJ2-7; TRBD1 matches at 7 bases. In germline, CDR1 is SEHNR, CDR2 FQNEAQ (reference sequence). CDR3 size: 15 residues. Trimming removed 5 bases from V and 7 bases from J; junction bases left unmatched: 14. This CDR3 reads CASSPEQGLAEEQYF. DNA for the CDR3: TGTGCCAGCAGCCCGGAACAGGGGTTGGCGGAGGAGCAGTACTTC.

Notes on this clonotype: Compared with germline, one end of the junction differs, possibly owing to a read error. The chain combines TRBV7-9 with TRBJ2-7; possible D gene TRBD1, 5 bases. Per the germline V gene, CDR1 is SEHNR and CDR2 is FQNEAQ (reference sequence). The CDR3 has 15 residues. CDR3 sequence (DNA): TGCGCCAGCAGCCAGGGCGTGGCAGCGTACTACGAGCAGTACTTC. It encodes CASSQGVAAYYEQYF.

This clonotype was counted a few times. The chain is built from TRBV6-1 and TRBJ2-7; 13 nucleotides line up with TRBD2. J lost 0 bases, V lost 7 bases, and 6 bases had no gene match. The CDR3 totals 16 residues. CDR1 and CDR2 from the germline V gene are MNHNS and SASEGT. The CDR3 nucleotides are TGTGCCAGCATCGGGACTAGCGGGAAGAGCTCCTACGAGCAGTACTTC. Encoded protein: CASIGTSGKSSYEQYF.

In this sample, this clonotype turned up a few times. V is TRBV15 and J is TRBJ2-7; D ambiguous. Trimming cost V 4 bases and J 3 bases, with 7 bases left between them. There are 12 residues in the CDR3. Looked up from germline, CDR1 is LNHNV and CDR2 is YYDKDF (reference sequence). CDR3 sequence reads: CATSTGYYEQYF. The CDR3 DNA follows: TGTGCCACCAGCACTGGCTACTACGAGCAGTACTTC.

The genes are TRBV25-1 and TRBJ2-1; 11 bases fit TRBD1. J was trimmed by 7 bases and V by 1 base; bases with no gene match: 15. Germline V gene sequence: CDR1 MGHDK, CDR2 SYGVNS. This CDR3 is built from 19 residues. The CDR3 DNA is TGTGCCAGCAGTGAATTTGGACAGGGGGCGACGTGGTTAAGGAATGAGCAGTTCTTC. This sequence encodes CASSEFGQGATWLRNEQFF.

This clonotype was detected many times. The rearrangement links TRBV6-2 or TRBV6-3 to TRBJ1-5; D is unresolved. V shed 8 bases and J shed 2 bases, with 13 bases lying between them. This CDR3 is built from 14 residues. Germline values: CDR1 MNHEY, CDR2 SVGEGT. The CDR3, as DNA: TGTGCCAGCTCCCCTGCTTATGGCAATCAGCCCCAGCATTTT. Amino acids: CASSPAYGNQPQHF.

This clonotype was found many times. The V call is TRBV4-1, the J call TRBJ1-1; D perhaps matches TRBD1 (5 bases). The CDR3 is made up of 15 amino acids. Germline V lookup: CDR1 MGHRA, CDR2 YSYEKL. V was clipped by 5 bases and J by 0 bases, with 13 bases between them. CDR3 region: CASSTSTELNTEAFF. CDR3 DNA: TGCGCCAGCAGCACCTCGACAGAATTGAACACTGAAGCTTTCTTT.

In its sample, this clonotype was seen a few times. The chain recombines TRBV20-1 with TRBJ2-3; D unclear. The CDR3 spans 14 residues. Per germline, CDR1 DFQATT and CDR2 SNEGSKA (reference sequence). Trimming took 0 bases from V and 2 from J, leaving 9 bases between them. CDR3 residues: CSAREVRFTDTQYF. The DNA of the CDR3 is TGCAGTGCTAGAGAGGTGCGTTTCACAGATACGCAGTATTTT.

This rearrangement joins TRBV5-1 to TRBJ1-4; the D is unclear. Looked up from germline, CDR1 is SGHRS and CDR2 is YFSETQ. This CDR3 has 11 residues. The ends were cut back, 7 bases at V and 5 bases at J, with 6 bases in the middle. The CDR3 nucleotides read TGCGCCAGCCGCCTAAATGAAAAACTGTTTTTT. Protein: CASRLNEKLFF.

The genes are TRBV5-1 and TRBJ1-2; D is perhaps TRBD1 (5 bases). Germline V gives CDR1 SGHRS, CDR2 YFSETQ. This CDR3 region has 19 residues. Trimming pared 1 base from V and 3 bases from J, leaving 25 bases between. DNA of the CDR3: TGCGCCAGCAGCTTGTCAGCCAGGGCAGGGCATGGGGTTGACTATGGCTACACCTTC. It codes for CASSLSARAGHGVDYGYTF.

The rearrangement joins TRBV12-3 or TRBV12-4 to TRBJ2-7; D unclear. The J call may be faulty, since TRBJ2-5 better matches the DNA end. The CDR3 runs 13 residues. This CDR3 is CASSLVRSGTQYF. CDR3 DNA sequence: TGTGCCAGCAGTTTGGTCAGATCAGGGACCCAGTACTTC.

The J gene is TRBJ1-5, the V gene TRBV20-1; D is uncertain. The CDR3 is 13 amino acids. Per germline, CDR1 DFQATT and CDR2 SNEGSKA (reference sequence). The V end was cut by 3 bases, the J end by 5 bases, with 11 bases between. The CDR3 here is CSARMRVDQPQHF. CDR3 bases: TGCAGTGCTAGGATGAGGGTCGATCAGCCCCAGCATTTT.